Listed here is a single TCR beta chain. Its antigen is still unknown. V lost 4 bases, J lost 1 base, and 9 bases stayed unmatched. Germline V lookup: CDR1 SGHTA, CDR2 FQGNSA. The CDR3 has 16 residues. The data were taken from a study of cytomegalovirus exposure and HLA in healthy donors. General study points: Cytomegalovirus-associated TCR beta chains were listed, numbering roughly 150. A later analysis linked a missense DCLRE1C variant to TCR beta V- and J-gene trimming.

In nominal health when sampled, donors likely had unrecorded immune exposures nonetheless. Researchers ran the PCR with 60 Vbeta and 13 Jbeta primers. Repertoires were generated with immunoSEQ multiplex PCR, while TCRdb's copy carries only in-frame clones and drops some. The sample shows 170,000 or so clones, about 80% of them seen only once. The sequenced sample consisted of PBMCs. J is TRBJ1-1 and V is TRBV7-2; 7 bases fit TRBD1. The sequence came from a woman between 45 and 60 years old in good health and CMV-seropositive. CDR3 in amino acids: CASSSRQGRANTEAFF. The CDR3 bases are TGTGCCAGCAGCTCTAGACAGGGAAGGGCGAACACTGAAGCTTTCTTT.